This section outlines one T cell receptor beta chain sequence together with its context. The target antigen is unknown. The data originate from a study of immune cell composition in non-small cell lung cancer. General observations from the study: Smoking pack-years did not significantly correlate with tumour TCR-beta clonality.

Libraries were prepared by immunoSEQ multiplex PCR; TCRdb keeps only in-frame clonotypes and omits some of them. The sample holds some 2,500 clones, roughly 70% seen once. The source material was lung tumor tissue. The TCR originated in a human donor with non-small cell lung cancer.

Here the CDR3 reads CASKPVASVRETQYF. Here the CDR3 DNA reads TGTGCCAGCAAACCAGTGGCTAGCGTGCGAGAGACCCAGTACTTC. This chain joins TRBV7-9 and TRBJ2-5; tentatively, D is TRBD2 (6 bases). The CDR3 totals 15 residues. V lost 7 bases and J 4 bases, leaving 19 bases between the germline ends. CDR1 and CDR2 (germline): SEHNR, FQNEAQ (reference sequence). Variable domain in full (rest from reference TRBV7-9 and TRBJ2-5): DTGVSQNPRHKITKRGQNVTFRCDPISEHNRLYWYRQTLGQGPEFLTYFQNEAQLEKSRLLSDRFSAERPKGSFSTLEIQRTEQGDSAMYLCASKPVASVRETQYFGPGTRLLVL.